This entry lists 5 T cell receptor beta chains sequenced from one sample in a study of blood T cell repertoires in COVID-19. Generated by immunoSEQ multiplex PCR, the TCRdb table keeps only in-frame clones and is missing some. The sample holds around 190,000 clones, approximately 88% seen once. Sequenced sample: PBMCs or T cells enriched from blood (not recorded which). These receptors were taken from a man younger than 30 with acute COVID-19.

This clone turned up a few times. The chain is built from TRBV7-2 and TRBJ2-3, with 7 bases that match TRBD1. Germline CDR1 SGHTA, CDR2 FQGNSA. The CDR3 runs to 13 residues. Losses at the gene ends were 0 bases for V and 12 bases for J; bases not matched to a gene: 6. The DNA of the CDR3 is TGTGCCAGCAGCTTAGCGAACAGGGGTACTCAGTATTTT. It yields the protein CASSLANRGTQYF.

The CDR3 protein is CASSREAKNIQYF. The CDR3 nucleotides read TGTGCCAGCAGTCGCGAAGCCAAAAACATTCAGTACTTC. The chain uses TRBV6-5 and TRBJ2-4; D not resolved. V lost 5 bases, J lost 0 bases, and 5 bases lay in between. Germline-derived CDR1 and CDR2 are MNHEY and SVGAGI. This CDR3 spans 13 amino acids.

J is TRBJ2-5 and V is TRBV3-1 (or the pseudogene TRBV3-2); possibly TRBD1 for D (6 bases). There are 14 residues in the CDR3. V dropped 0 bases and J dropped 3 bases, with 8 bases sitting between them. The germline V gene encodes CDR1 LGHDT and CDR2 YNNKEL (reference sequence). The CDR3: CASSQDNREETQYF. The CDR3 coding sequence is TGTGCCAGCAGCCAAGATAACAGGGAAGAGACCCAGTACTTC.

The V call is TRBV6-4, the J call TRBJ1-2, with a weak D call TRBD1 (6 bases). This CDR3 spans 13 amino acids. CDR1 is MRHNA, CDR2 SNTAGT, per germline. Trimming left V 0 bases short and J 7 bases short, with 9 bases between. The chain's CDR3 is CASSDSEGGGYTF. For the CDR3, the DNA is TGTGCCAGCAGTGACTCGGAAGGGGGTGGCTACACCTTC.

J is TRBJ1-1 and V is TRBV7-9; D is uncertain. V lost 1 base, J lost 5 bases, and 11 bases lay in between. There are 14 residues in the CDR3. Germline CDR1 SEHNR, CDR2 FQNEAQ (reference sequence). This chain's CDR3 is CASSLVAGRTEAFF. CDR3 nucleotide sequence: TGTGCCAGCAGCTTAGTCGCCGGGAGGACTGAAGCTTTCTTT.